This is a list of T cell receptor beta chains from one sample in a study of tumor and adjacent non-tumor tissue in lung cancer. Each CDR3 protein is one row after TCRdb ran MiXCR on the multiplex PCR reads. The sample carries roughly 75,000 distinct CDR3 sequences, about 82% recorded once. Sequenced material: distant non-tumor lung tissue. All receptors derive from a man aged 60 to 69 with non-small cell lung cancer. CDR3s include the opening cysteine and the closing phenylalanine or tryptophan. The D gene is left open where the match is weak.

TRBV7-9	TRBJ1-2	TRBD1	CTSSLVGQGSGSYTF	TGTACCAGCAGCTTAGTAGGACAGGGGTCCGGTAGCTACACCTTC
TRBV28	TRBJ2-5	.	CASSRSQETRYF	TGTGCCAGTAGCCGCAGCCAAGAGACCCGGTACTTC
TRBV6-5	TRBJ2-7	TRBD2	CANSYHWGGDYMQYF	TGTGCCAACAGTTACCACTGGGGCGGGGACTACATGCAGTACTTC
TRBV10-2	TRBJ2-3	TRBD2	CASSESSSILAGGTDTQYF	TGCGCCAGCAGTGAGTCCTCCAGCATACTAGCGGGGGGCACAGATACGCAGTATTTT
TRBV11-2	TRBJ2-6	TRBD1	CASSLVPKDRPYGDNVLTF	TGTGCCAGCAGCTTAGTGCCAAAGGACAGGCCCTATGGGGACAACGTCCTGACTTTC
TRBV11-3	TRBJ2-1	TRBD2	CANSLDRLAGVGNEQIF	TGTGCCAACAGCTTAGATCGACTAGCGGGAGTAGGTAATGAGCAGATATTC
TRBV11-2	TRBJ2-3	.	CASSSFLSVADTQYF	TGTGCTAGCAGCTCTTTCCTATCGGTGGCAGATACGCAGTATTTT
TRBV11-3	TRBJ2-4	.	CASCLSETLTKNIQYF	TGTGCCAGCTGCTTATCCGAGACACTCACCAAAAACATTCAGTACTTC
TRBV6-5	TRBJ2-5	.	CASSDTGTAWVQYF	TGTGCCAGCAGTGATACCGGGACTGCGTGGGTCCAGTACTTC
TRBV11-2	TRBJ2-5	.	CTTRSTGEETQYF	TGTACCACCAGATCTACAGGCGAAGAGACCCAGTACTTC
TRBV6-2/TRBV6-3	TRBJ2-3	.	CASSSRVRRNTQYF	TGTGCCAGCTCTTCGCGGGTGAGACGGAATACGCAGTATTTT
TRBV4-3	TRBJ2-6	.	CTSSLEAVSGANVLTF	TGCACCAGCAGCCTAGAGGCGGTGTCTGGGGCCAACGTCCTGACCTTC
TRBV20-1	TRBJ2-1	.	CSAVLAGVSIEQFF	TGCAGTGCTGTCCTAGCCGGAGTTTCCATTGAGCAGTTCTTC